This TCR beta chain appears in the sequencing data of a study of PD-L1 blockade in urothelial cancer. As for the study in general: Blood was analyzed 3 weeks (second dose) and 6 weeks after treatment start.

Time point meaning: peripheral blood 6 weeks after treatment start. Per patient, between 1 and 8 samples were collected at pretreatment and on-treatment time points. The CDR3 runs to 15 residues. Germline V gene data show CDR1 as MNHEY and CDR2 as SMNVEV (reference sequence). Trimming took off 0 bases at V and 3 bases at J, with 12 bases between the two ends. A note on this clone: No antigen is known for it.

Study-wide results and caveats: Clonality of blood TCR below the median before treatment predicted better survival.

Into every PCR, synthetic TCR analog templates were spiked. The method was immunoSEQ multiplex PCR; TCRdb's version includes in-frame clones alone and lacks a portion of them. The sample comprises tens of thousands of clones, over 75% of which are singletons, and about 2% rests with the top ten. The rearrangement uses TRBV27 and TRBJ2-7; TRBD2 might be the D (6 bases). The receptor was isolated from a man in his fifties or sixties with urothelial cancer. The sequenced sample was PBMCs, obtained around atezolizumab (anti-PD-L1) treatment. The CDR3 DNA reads TGTGCCAGCAGTTTATCCAGGGCGGGGTTCTACGAGCAGTACTTC. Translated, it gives CASSLSRAGFYEQYF.